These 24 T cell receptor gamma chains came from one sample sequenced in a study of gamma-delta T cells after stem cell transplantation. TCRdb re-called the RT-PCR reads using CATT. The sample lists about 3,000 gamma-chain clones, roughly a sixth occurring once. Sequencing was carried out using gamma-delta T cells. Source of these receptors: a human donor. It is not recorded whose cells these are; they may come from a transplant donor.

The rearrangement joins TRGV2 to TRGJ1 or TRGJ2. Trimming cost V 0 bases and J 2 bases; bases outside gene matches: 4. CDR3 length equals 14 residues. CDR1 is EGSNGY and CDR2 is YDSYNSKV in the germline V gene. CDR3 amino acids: CATWDGGDYYKKLF. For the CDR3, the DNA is TGTGCCACCTGGGACGGGGGGGATTATTATAAGAAACTCTTT.

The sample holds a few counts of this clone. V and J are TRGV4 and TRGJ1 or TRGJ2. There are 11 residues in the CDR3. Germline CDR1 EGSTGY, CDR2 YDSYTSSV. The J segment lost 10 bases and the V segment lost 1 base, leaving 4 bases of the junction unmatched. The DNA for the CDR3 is TGTGCCACCTGGGATGGTGAAAAGAAACTCTTT. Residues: CATWDGEKKLF.

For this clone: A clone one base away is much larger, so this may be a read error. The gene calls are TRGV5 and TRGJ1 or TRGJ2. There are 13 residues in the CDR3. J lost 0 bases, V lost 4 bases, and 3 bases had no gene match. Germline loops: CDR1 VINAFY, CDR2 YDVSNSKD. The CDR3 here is CATWEVNYYKKLF. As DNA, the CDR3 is TGTGCCACCTGGGAGGTGAATTATTATAAGAAACTCTTT.

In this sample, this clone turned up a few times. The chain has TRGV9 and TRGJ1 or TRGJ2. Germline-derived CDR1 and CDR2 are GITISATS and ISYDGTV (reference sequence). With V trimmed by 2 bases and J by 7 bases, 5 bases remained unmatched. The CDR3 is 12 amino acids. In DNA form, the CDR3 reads TGTGCCTTGTGGGAGGGGAGGTATAAGAAACTCTTT. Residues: CALWEGRYKKLF.

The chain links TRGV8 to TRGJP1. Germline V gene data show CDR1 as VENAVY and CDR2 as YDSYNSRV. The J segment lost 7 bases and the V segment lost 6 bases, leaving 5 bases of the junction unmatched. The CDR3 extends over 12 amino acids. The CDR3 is CATWSHGWFKIF. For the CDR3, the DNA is TGTGCCACCTGGTCTCATGGTTGGTTCAAGATATTT.

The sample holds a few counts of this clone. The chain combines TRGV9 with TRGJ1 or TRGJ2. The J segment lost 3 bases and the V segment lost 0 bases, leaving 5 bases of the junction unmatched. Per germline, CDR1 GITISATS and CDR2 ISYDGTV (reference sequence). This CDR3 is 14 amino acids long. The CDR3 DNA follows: TGTGCCTTGTGGGAGGTGCGGGTTTATTATAAGAAACTCTTT. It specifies CALWEVRVYYKKLF.

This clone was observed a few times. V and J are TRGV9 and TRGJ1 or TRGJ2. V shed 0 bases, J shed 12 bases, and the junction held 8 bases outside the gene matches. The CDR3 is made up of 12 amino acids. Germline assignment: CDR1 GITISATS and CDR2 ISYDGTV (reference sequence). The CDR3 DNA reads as TGTGCCTTGTGGGAGGTGCAGGTCAGGAAACTCTTT. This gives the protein CALWEVQVRKLF.

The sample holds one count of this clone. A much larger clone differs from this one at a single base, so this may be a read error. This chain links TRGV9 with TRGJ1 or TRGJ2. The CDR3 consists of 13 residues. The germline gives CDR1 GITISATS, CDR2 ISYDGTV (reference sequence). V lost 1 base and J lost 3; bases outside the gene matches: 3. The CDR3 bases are TGTGCCTTGTGGGAGGTCCCTTATTATAAGAAACTCTTT. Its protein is CALWEVPYYKKLF.

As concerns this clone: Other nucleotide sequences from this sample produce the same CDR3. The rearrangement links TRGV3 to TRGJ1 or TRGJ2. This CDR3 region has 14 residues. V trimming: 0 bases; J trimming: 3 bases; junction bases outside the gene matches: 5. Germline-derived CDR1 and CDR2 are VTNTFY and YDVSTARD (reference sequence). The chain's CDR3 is CATWDRRGYYKKLF. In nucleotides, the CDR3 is TGTGCCACCTGGGACAGGCGAGGTTATTATAAGAAACTCTTT.

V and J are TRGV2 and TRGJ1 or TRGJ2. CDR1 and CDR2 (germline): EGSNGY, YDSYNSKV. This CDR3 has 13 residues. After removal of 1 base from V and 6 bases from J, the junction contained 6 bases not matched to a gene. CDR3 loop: CATWDGNSYKKLF. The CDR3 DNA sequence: TGTGCCACCTGGGACGGAAATAGTTATAAGAAACTCTTT.

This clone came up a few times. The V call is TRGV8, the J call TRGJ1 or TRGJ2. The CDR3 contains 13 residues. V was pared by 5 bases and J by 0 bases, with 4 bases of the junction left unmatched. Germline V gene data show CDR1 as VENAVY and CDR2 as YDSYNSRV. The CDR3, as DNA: TGTGCCACCTGGGCCGCGAATTATTATAAGAAACTCTTT. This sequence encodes CATWAANYYKKLF.

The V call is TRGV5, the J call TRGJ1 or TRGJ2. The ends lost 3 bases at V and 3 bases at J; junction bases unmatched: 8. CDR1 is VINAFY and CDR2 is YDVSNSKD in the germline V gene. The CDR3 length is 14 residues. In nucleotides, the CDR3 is TGTGCCACCTGGGACCGACGCTGTTATTATAAGAAACTCTTT. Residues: CATWDRRCYYKKLF.

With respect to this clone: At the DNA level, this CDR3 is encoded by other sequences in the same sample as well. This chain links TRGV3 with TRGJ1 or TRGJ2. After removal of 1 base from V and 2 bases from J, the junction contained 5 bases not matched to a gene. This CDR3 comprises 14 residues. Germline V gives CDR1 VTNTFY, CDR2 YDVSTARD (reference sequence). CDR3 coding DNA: TGTGCCACCTGGGACAGACCTCATTATTATAAGAAACTCTTT. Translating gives CATWDRPHYYKKLF.

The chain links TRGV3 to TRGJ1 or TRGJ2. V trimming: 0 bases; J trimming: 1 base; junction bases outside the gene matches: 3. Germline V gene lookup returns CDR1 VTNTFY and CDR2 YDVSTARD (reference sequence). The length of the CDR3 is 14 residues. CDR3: CATWDRPNYYKKLF. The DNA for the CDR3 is TGTGCCACCTGGGACAGGCCCAATTATTATAAGAAACTCTTT.

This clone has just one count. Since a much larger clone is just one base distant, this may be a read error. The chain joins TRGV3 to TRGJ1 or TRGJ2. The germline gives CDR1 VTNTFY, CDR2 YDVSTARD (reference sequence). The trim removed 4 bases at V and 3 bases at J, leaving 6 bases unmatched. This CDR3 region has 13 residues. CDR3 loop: CATWERLYYKKLF. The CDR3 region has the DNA TGTGCCACCTGGGAGAGACTTTATTATAAGAAACTCTTT.

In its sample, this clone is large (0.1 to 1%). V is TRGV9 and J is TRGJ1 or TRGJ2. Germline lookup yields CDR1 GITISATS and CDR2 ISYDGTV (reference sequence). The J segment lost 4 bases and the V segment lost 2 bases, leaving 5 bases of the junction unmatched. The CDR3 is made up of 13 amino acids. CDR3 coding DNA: TGTGCCTTGTGGGAGGAGGACTATTATAAGAAACTCTTT. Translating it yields CALWEEDYYKKLF.

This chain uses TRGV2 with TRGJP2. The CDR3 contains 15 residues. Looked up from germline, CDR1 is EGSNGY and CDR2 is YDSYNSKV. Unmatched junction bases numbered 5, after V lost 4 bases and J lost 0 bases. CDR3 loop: CATWEANSSDWIKTF. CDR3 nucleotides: TGTGCCACCTGGGAGGCCAATAGTAGTGATTGGATCAAGACGTTT.

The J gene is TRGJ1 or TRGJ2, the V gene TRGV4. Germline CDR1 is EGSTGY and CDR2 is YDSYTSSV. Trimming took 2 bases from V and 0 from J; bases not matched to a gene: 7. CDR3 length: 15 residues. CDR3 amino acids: CATWDVSSNYYKKLF. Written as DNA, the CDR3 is TGTGCCACCTGGGATGTATCTTCGAATTATTATAAGAAACTCTTT.

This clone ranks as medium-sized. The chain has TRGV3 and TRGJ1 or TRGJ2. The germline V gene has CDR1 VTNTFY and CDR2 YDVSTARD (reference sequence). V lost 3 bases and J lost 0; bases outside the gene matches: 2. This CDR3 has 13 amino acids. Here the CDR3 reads CATWDENYYKKLF. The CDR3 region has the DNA TGTGCCACCTGGGACGAGAATTATTATAAGAAACTCTTT.

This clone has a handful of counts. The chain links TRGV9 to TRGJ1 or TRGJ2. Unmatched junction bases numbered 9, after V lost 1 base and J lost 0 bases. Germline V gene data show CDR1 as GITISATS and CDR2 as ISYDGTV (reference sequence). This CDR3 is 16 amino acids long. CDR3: CALWEVQSSNYYKKLF. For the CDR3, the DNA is TGTGCCTTGTGGGAGGTCCAATCCTCGAATTATTATAAGAAACTCTTT.

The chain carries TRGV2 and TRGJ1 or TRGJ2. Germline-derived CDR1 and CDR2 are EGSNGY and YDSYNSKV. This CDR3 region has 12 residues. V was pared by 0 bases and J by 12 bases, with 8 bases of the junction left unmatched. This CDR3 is CATWDGPRGKLF. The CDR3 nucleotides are TGTGCCACCTGGGACGGGCCGCGGGGGAAACTCTTT.

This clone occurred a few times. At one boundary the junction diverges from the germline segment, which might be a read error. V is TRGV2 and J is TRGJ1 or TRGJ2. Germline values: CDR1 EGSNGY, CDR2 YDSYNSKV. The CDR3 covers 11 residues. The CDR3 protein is CATWDGGKQLF. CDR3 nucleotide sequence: TGTGCCACCTGGGACGGTGGTAAGCAACTCTTT.

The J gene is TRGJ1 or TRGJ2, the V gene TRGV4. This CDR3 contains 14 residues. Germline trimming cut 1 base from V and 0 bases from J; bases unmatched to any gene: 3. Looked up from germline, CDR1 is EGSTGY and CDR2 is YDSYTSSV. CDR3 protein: CATWDGMNYYKKLF. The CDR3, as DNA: TGTGCCACCTGGGATGGCATGAATTATTATAAGAAACTCTTT.

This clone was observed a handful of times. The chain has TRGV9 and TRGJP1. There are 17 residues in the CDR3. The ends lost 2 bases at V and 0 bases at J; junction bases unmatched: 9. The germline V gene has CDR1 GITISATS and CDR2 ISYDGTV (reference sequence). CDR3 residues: CALWEARPHTTGWFKIF. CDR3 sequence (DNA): TGTGCCTTGTGGGAGGCGAGGCCTCATACCACTGGTTGGTTCAAGATATTT.